This is a list of T cell receptor beta chains from one sample in a study of blood T cell repertoires in COVID-19. Sequencing was performed with immunoSEQ multiplex PCR; in TCRdb, only in-frame clones are kept and a portion is missing. Altogether about 250,000 clones are present, 83% being singletons, with the ten largest covering around 8.1%. Sample: peripheral blood. The origin of the receptors is a man aged 35 to 55 with active or convalescent COVID-19. The CDR3 runs from the conserved cysteine through the conserved F or W. The D gene is left open where the match is weak. A clone size is listed for some rows: how often the clone was seen (once, few, many), or a class if it is expanded.

J gene,CDR3 length,D gene,V gene,clone size,CDR3 protein,CDR3 DNA
TRBJ2-4,15,TRBD1,TRBV9,many,CASSVTGGVKNIQYF,TGTGCCAGCAGCGTGACAGGGGGAGTCAAAAACATTCAGTACTTC
TRBJ2-5,14,TRBD1,TRBV10-3,-,CAIRGQENQETQYF,TGTGCCATCAGGGGACAGGAGAACCAAGAGACCCAGTACTTC
TRBJ2-7,13,TRBD1,TRBV5-1,-,CASSKDRANEQYF,TGCGCCAGCAGCAAGGACAGGGCTAACGAGCAGTACTTC
TRBJ2-7,16,TRBD1,TRBV28,-,CASSLYWDRGTYEQYF,TGTGCCAGCAGTTTATATTGGGACAGGGGGACCTACGAGCAGTACTTC
TRBJ2-3,16,TRBD2,TRBV7-7,-,CASSSGLAGGRDTQYF,TGTGCTAGCAGCTCCGGACTAGCGGGAGGGAGAGATACGCAGTATTTT
TRBJ2-7,14,TRBD1,TRBV6-6,-,CASSDQQGAYEQYF,TGTGCCAGCAGCGACCAACAGGGGGCGTACGAGCAGTACTTC
TRBJ2-7,13,-,TRBV5-6,-,CASSPGISYEQYF,TGTGCCAGCAGCCCAGGGATCTCCTACGAGCAGTACTTC
TRBJ2-1,16,TRBD2,TRBV9,-,CASSPSGGAVYNEQFF,TGTGCCAGCAGCCCGAGCGGGGGGGCCGTCTACAATGAGCAGTTCTTC
TRBJ1-1,11,-,TRBV5-8,-,CASSLASEAFF,TGTGCCAGCAGCTTGGCTTCTGAAGCTTTCTTT
TRBJ2-1,14,-,TRBV11-2,-,CASSSTWTGGGPFF,TGTGCCAGCAGCTCCACGTGGACTGGCGGGGGCCCGTTCTTC
TRBJ1-2,14,TRBD1,TRBV10-3,-,CAIRGTGDRAAGTF,TGTGCCATCAGGGGAACGGGGGACAGGGCTGCGGGCACCTTC
TRBJ2-7,15,-,TRBV5-1,-,CASSSPNYTPYEQYF,TGCGCCAGCAGCTCCCCGAATTACACCCCCTACGAGCAGTACTTC
TRBJ1-6,13,-,TRBV30,-,CAWSVGGGNPLHF,TGTGCCTGGAGTGTAGGCGGAGGGAACCCCCTCCACTTT
TRBJ2-1,16,-,TRBV11-2,-,CASSFRRESSYNEQFF,TGTGCCAGCAGCTTTCGCCGGGAGAGCTCCTACAATGAGCAGTTCTTC
TRBJ2-3,16,TRBD1,TRBV10-1,few,CASSGSGTGRPDTQYF,TGCGCCAGCAGTGGGTCCGGGACAGGGCGCCCAGATACGCAGTATTTT
TRBJ1-6,13,-,TRBV30,-,CACKREGRSPLHF,TGTGCCTGCAAGAGGGAGGGGAGGTCACCCCTCCACTTT
TRBJ1-1,16,-,TRBV4-3,-,CASSQAETGGDTEAFF,TGCGCCAGCAGCCAAGCAGAGACTGGGGGGGACACTGAAGCTTTCTTT
TRBJ2-1,16,TRBD2,TRBV29-1,-,CSVVDIGLAVRNEQFF,TGCAGCGTTGTTGATATTGGACTAGCGGTCCGCAATGAGCAGTTCTTC
TRBJ2-3,15,TRBD2,TRBV7-3,-,CASSGSGSMSDTQYF,TGTGCCAGCAGCGGTAGCGGGAGCATGTCAGATACGCAGTATTTT
TRBJ1-1,13,-,TRBV7-2,-,CASSPGMNTEAFF,TGTGCCAGCAGCCCGGGGATGAACACTGAAGCTTTCTTT
TRBJ1-5,15,-,TRBV27,-,CASSFGGAENQPQHF,TGTGCCAGCAGTTTCGGAGGAGCAGAAAATCAGCCCCAGCATTTT
TRBJ1-6,15,-,TRBV6-5,-,CASSSSGAYNSPLHF,TGTGCCAGCAGTAGTTCGGGAGCTTATAATTCACCCCTCCACTTT
TRBJ1-1,14,-,TRBV6-5,-,CASSYSSPNTEAFF,TGTGCCAGCAGTTACTCGAGCCCGAACACTGAAGCTTTCTTT